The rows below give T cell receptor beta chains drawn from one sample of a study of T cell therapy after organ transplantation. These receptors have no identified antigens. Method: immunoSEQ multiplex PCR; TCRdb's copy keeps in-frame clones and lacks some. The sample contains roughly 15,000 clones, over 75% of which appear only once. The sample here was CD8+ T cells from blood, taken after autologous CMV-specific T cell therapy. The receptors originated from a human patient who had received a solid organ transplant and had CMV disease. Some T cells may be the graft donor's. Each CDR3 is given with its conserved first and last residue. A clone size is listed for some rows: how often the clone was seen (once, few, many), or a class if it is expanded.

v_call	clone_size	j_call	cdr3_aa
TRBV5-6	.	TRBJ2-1	CASSLGGSYHNEQFF
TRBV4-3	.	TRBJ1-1	CASSQDFWNTEAFF
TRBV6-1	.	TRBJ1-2	CASSAWTGASYGYTF
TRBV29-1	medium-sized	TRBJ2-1	CSVEGTGGYEQFF
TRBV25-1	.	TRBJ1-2	CASSGLDRVNYGYTF
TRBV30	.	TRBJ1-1	CACDSTGIGTEAFF
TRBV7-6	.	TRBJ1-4	CASSLRGRPNEKLFF
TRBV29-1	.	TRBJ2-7	CSVEAGSGYEQYF
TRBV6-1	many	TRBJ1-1	CASSEALDVNTEAFF
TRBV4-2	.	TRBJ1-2	CASSQERQGRYGYTF
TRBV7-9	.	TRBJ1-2	CASSPEGWGVNYGYTF
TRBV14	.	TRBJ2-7	CASSDRGLYEQYF
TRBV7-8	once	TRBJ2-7	CASSLANLNEQYF
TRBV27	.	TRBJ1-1	CASSIDMGTEAFF
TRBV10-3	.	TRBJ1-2	CAIRGDGIYGYTF
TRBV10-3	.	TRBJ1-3	CATLTAAGGNTIYF
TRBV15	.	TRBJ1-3	CATSRDRSRGNTIYF
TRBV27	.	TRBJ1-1	CASSPLRGPGLNTEAFF
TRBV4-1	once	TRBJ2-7	CASSQGTGGSYEQYF
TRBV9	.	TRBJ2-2	CASSVGDATNGELFF
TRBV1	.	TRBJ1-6	CTSSQARCEVTYNSPLHF
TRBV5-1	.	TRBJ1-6	CASSLAGEHNSPLHF
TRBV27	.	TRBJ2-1	CASSFVQRSYNEQFF
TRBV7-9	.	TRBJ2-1	CASSLAIGQGRSSEQFF
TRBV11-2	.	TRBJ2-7	CASSLERDYEQYF
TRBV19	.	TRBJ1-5	CASSPPWSNQPQHF
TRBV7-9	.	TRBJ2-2	CASSLLPTRGRAGELFF
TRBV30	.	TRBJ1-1	CAWSTQGAWAEAFF
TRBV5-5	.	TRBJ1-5	CASSFGQDQPQHF
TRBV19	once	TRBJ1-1	CASSLDRSNTEAFF
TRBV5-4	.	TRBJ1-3	CASSLEATNGNTIYF
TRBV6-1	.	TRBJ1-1	CASSVTLYRTRGTEAFF
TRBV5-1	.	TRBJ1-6	CASSLGQGPATYNSPLHF
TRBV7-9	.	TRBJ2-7	CASSWGPRSYEQYF
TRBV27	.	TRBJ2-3	CASSSAGVTDTQYF
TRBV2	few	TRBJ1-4	CASGPIRTPNEKLFF
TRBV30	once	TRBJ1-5	CAWSPIPQTNQPQHF
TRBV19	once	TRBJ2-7	CASSRTSGNEQYF
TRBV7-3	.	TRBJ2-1	CASSLNLDLIHEQFF
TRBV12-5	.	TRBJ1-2	CASGRDPAYGYTF
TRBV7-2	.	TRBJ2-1	CASTPRDWSSNEQFF
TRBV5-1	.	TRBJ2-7	CASSLDGGPYEQYF